These 28 T cell receptor beta chains were all obtained from the same sample, sequenced in a study of blood T cell repertoires in COVID-19. TCRdb's copy holds only in-frame clones and misses some; the assay was immunoSEQ multiplex PCR. The sample records 200,000 to 300,000 clones, 88% being singletons. Sequenced: PBMCs or T cells enriched from blood (not recorded which). Receptors were obtained from a woman between 40 and 55 years old with acute COVID-19.

This clone was detected once. The J gene is TRBJ1-1, the V gene TRBV7-9; 7 bases match TRBD1. V lost 3 bases to trimming and J lost 1 base; unmatched junction nucleotides: 2. This CDR3 has 14 residues. Germline V lookup: CDR1 SEHNR, CDR2 FQNEAQ (reference sequence). The CDR3 region is CASSFPGGNTEAFF. The DNA of the CDR3 is TGTGCCAGCAGCTTCCCAGGGGGGAACACTGAAGCTTTCTTT. Variable domain in full (rest from reference TRBV7-9 and TRBJ1-1): DTGVSQNPRHKITKRGQNVTFRCDPISEHNRLYWYRQTLGQGPEFLTYFQNEAQLEKSRLLSDRFSAERPKGSFSTLEIQRTEQGDSAMYLCASSFPGGNTEAFFGQGTRLTVV.

This clone was found once. The rearrangement links TRBV29-1 to TRBJ2-1; TRBD2 matches 11 bases. V shed 0 bases and J 0 bases; nucleotides not matched to a gene: 1. The length of the CDR3 is 16 residues. Per germline, CDR1 SQVTM and CDR2 ANQGSEA. The CDR3 nucleotides are TGCAGCGTTGAAGAACTAGCGGGAGTCTCCTACAATGAGCAGTTCTTC. Its protein product is CSVEELAGVSYNEQFF.

This rearrangement joins TRBV3-1 (or the pseudogene TRBV3-2) to TRBJ2-3; D may be TRBD2 (5 bases). Trimming stripped 0 bases from V and 0 bases from J, with 10 bases between. Germline CDR1 reads LGHDT; CDR2 reads YNNKEL (reference sequence). This CDR3 region has 16 residues. CDR3 DNA sequence: TGTGCCAGCAGCCAAGAGCGGGTTTTCAGCACAGATACGCAGTATTTT. This translates into CASSQERVFSTDTQYF.

The chain joins TRBV15 to TRBJ2-1; 7 bases fit TRBD1. This CDR3 region has 13 residues. The J segment lost 8 bases and the V segment lost 0 bases, leaving 1 base of the junction unmatched. The germline gives CDR1 LNHNV, CDR2 YYDKDF (reference sequence). The CDR3 DNA reads TGTGCCACCAGCAGAGACGACAGGGATGAGCAGTTCTTC. Its protein is CATSRDDRDEQFF.

The CDR3 DNA follows: TGTGCCAGCAGACCTGCCGTATGGACAGGGAGTGGCTACACCTTC. Its protein is CASRPAVWTGSGYTF. This chain connects TRBV28 to TRBJ1-2; 8 positions match TRBD1. The CDR3 runs 15 residues. J was trimmed by 7 bases and V by 6 bases; bases with no gene match: 13. Germline CDR1 and CDR2: MDHEN and SYDVKM.

This clone has more than one count but fewer than ten. This rearrangement joins TRBV30 to TRBJ1-5; D uncertain. The V gene lost 0 bases and the J gene lost 2 bases, with 20 bases spanning the gap. Looked up from germline, CDR1 is GTSNPN and CDR2 is SVGIG (reference sequence). The CDR3 is 18 residues long. CDR3: CAWSVSRARGVRNQPQHF. In DNA form, the CDR3 reads TGTGCCTGGAGTGTAAGCCGGGCCCGGGGTGTGCGCAATCAGCCCCAGCATTTT.

The chain joins TRBV4-1 to TRBJ1-2; 9 positions match TRBD1. V was pared by 7 bases and J by 3 bases, with 9 bases of the junction left unmatched. The CDR3 runs 15 residues. Per the germline V gene, CDR1 is MGHRA and CDR2 is YSYEKL. CDR3 sequence (DNA): TGCGCCAGCACTAGACAGGGGGAAAAAGACTATGGCTACACCTTC. This translates into CASTRQGEKDYGYTF.

The genes are TRBV30 and TRBJ1-5; a possible D gene is TRBD1 (5 bases). This CDR3 has 16 amino acids. The ends were cut back, 2 bases at V and 7 bases at J, with 21 bases in the middle. From germline, CDR1 is GTSNPN and CDR2 SVGIG (reference sequence). CDR3 DNA sequence: TGTGCCTGGAGTTATAGACTGGCCCAAGGGGTACAGCCCCAGCATTTT. This encodes CAWSYRLAQGVQPQHF.

The chain uses TRBV15 and TRBJ1-4; D unresolved. Trimming removed 5 bases from V and 4 bases from J, with 5 bases in between. Germline CDR1 is LNHNV and CDR2 is YYDKDF (reference sequence). This CDR3 has 12 residues. CDR3 loop: CATSSFNEKLFF. The CDR3 bases are TGTGCCACCAGCTCATTTAATGAAAAACTGTTTTTT.

This clone was seen once. The CDR3 nucleotides read TGTGCCAGCAGCTTAGCGTACTCCCTGGGACAGGAGACCCAGTACTTC. This codes for CASSLAYSLGQETQYF. The gene calls are TRBV7-2 and TRBJ2-5; 7 positions agree with TRBD1. The CDR3 length is 16 residues. Germline trimming cut 0 bases from V and 5 bases from J; bases unmatched to any gene: 9. Germline CDR1 reads SGHTA; CDR2 reads FQGNSA.

This chain connects TRBV18 to TRBJ2-4; D unclear. Trimming left V 2 bases short and J 9 bases short, with 14 bases between. Germline V gives CDR1 KGHSH, CDR2 LQKENI. The CDR3 runs 14 residues. The DNA of the CDR3 is TGTGCCAGCTCACCAGAAGTAGTCCGGAGCATTCAGTACTTC. Residues: CASSPEVVRSIQYF.

J is TRBJ2-1 and V is TRBV7-8; TRBD2 matches 11 bases. V was pared by 3 bases and J by 5 bases, with 15 bases of the junction left unmatched. The CDR3 sequence is 19 residues long. Germline CDR1 is SGHVS and CDR2 is FQNEAQ. CDR3 nucleotides: TGTGCCAGCAGCTTCCGACTAGCGGGAATTGGAGGGCTGGACAATGAGCAGTTCTTC. It encodes CASSFRLAGIGGLDNEQFF.

The chain joins TRBV12-3 or TRBV12-4 to TRBJ1-4; D ambiguous. The V end lost 7 bases, the J end lost 8 bases, and 14 bases lay between the germline ends. CDR3 length equals 13 residues. Written as DNA, the CDR3 is TGTGCCAGCACCCCTCAGGTCGGCGAAAAACTGTTTTTT. Its translation: CASTPQVGEKLFF.

The genes are TRBV3-1 (or the pseudogene TRBV3-2) and TRBJ2-7; TRBD1 might be the D (6 bases). Germline values: CDR1 LGHDT, CDR2 YNNKEL (reference sequence). Trimming cost V 1 base and J 3 bases, with 10 bases left between them. CDR3 length equals 14 residues. This chain's CDR3 is CASSQGSRGYEQYF. DNA of the CDR3: TGTGCCAGCAGCCAAGGTAGCAGGGGCTACGAGCAGTACTTC.

CDR3 sequence reads: CAWNLGQVNTEAFF. The CDR3 DNA reads as TGTGCCTGGAACCTGGGACAGGTGAACACTGAAGCTTTCTTT. The chain recombines TRBV30 with TRBJ1-1, with 8 bases aligning to TRBD1. CDR3 length: 14 amino acids. Per the germline V gene, CDR1 is GTSNPN and CDR2 is SVGIG (reference sequence). Germline trimming cut 4 bases from V and 0 bases from J; bases unmatched to any gene: 4.

This chain connects TRBV10-2 to TRBJ2-5; TRBD1 matches at 7 bases. V trimming: 6 bases; J trimming: 1 base; junction bases outside the gene matches: 2. The CDR3 covers 13 residues. From germline, CDR1 is WSHSY and CDR2 SAAADI. The CDR3 nucleotides are TGCGCCAGCAGGACAGGGCTCCAAGAGACCCAGTACTTC. As protein: CASRTGLQETQYF.

CDR3 nucleotides: TGTGCCAGCAGCCTAAGGACTAGCGAAAATGAGCAGTTCTTC. It is translated as CASSLRTSENEQFF. The gene calls are TRBV7-2 and TRBJ2-1, with 9 nucleotides matching TRBD2. J lost 7 bases, V lost 5 bases, and 6 bases had no gene match. The germline gives CDR1 SGHTA, CDR2 FQGNSA. The CDR3 is 14 residues long.

This rearrangement joins TRBV19 to TRBJ1-5; 8 nucleotides line up with TRBD1. Looked up from germline, CDR1 is LNHDA and CDR2 is SQIVND (reference sequence). This CDR3 has 13 residues. V was clipped by 4 bases and J by 6 bases; unmatched bases: 2. The CDR3 region has the DNA TGTGCCAGTAGTACAGGGGGCGTTCAGCCCCAGCATTTT. As protein: CASSTGGVQPQHF. Complete variable domain (other parts from reference TRBV19 and TRBJ1-5): DGGITQSPKYLFRKEGQNVTLSCEQNLNHDAMYWYRQDPGQGLRLIYYSQIVNDFQKGDIAEGYSVSREKKESFPLTVTSAQKNPTAFYLCASSTGGVQPQHFGDGTRLSIL.

This chain links TRBV7-6 with TRBJ1-3; D not certain. This CDR3 is built from 17 residues. The V end was cut by 5 bases, the J end by 2 bases, with 19 bases between. Germline CDR1 reads SGHVS; CDR2 reads FNYEAQ. This chain's CDR3 is CASSPHEAGGPGNTIYF. The CDR3 DNA follows: TGTGCCAGCAGCCCCCACGAAGCGGGCGGCCCTGGAAACACCATATATTTT. The entire variable domain, with the rest obtained from reference TRBV7-6 and TRBJ1-3, is as follows: GAGVSQSPRYKVTKRGQDVALRCDPISGHVSLYWYRQALGQGPEFLTYFNYEAQQDKSGLPNDRFSAERPEGSISTLTIQRTEQRDSAMYRCASSPHEAGGPGNTIYFGEGSWLTVV.

The chain couples TRBV28 to TRBJ1-5, with D unclear. Germline V gene data show CDR1 as MDHEN and CDR2 as SYDVKM. The ends were cut back, 10 bases at V and 2 bases at J, with 18 bases in the middle. This CDR3 spans 15 amino acids. The CDR3 DNA reads TGTGCCAACGGTCGGGAGGGTAGGGGCAATCAGCCCCAGCATTTT. This encodes CANGREGRGNQPQHF.

The chain has TRBV24-1 and TRBJ1-5; 9 bases match TRBD1. Germline CDR1 KGHDR, CDR2 SFDVKD. The trim removed 4 bases at V and 1 base at J, leaving 4 bases unmatched. The CDR3 totals 16 residues. CDR3 amino acids: CATSEGQGGSNQPQHF. The CDR3 nucleotides read TGTGCCACCAGTGAGGGACAGGGAGGAAGCAATCAGCCCCAGCATTTT.

The chain recombines TRBV2 with TRBJ1-3; TRBD1 aligns across 10 bases. J lost 9 bases, V lost 3 bases, and 8 bases had no gene match. The CDR3 is 15 residues long. Germline loops: CDR1 SNHLY, CDR2 FYNNEI. CDR3 residues: CASSDRQGAESTIYF. The CDR3 DNA reads TGTGCCAGCAGTGACCGACAGGGGGCCGAAAGCACCATATATTTT. Combining the CDR3 with reference TRBV2 and TRBJ1-3 gives the whole variable domain EPEVTQTPSHQVTQMGQEVILRCVPISNHLYFYWYRQILGQKVEFLVSFYNNEISEKSEIFDDQFSVERPDGSNFTLKIRSTKLEDSAMYFCASSDRQGAESTIYFGEGSWLTVV.

V is TRBV3-1 (or the pseudogene TRBV3-2) and J is TRBJ2-6; D might be TRBD2 (5 bases). CDR1 LGHDT and CDR2 YNNKEL come from the germline V gene (reference sequence). The CDR3 is 15 residues long. V was clipped by 3 bases and J by 0 bases, with 6 bases between them. CDR3 in amino acids: CASSQDFSGANVLTF. CDR3 sequence (DNA): TGTGCCAGCAGCCAGGACTTCTCTGGGGCCAACGTCCTGACTTTC.

The rearrangement links TRBV7-9 to TRBJ2-5; 7 bases are shared with TRBD1. Germline V gene lookup returns CDR1 SEHNR and CDR2 FQNEAQ (reference sequence). J lost 4 bases, V lost 4 bases, and 6 bases had no gene match. This CDR3 is 14 amino acids long. CDR3 nucleotides: TGTGCCAGCAGCTCGAACAGGGGTCGAGAGACCCAGTACTTC. Translated, it gives CASSSNRGRETQYF.

This sequence joins TRBV14 and TRBJ2-6, with TRBD2 matching 9 bases. The germline V gene encodes CDR1 SGHDN and CDR2 FVKESK. The CDR3 totals 18 residues. V lost 3 bases to trimming and J lost 3 bases; unmatched junction nucleotides: 9. As DNA, the CDR3 is TGTGCCAGCAGCCAGCGTAATAGCGGGAGTGATGGGGCCAACGTCCTGACTTTC. Its protein is CASSQRNSGSDGANVLTF. The variable domain in full, with the rest retrieved from reference TRBV14 and TRBJ2-6, is EAGVTQFPSHSVIEKGQTVTLRCDPISGHDNLYWYRRVMGKEIKFLLHFVKESKQDESGMPNNRFLAERTGGTYSTLKVQPAELEDSGVYFCASSQRNSGSDGANVLTFGAGSRLTVL.

The chain uses TRBV4-3 and TRBJ2-1, with TRBD2 matching over 7 bases. Germline loops: CDR1 LGHNA, CDR2 YSLEER. The CDR3 sequence is 15 residues long. The trim removed 0 bases at V and 5 bases at J, leaving 4 bases unmatched. In nucleotides, the CDR3 is TGCGCCAGCAGCCAAGATCCAGCGGGAAACAATGAGCAGTTCTTC. Translating it yields CASSQDPAGNNEQFF.

The J gene is TRBJ1-1, the V gene TRBV12-3 or TRBV12-4; TRBD1 is a possible D gene (6 bases). This CDR3 is 13 amino acids long. V dropped 6 bases and J dropped 3 bases, with 11 bases sitting between them. CDR3 loop: CASSPGQYTEAFF. In DNA form, the CDR3 reads TGTGCCAGCAGCCCCGGACAGTACACTGAAGCTTTCTTT.

This clone was recorded many times. The genes are TRBV7-2 and TRBJ2-4, with TRBD2 matching 10 bases. CDR3 size: 17 residues. V shed 1 base and J 1 base; nucleotides not matched to a gene: 4. Germline lookup yields CDR1 SGHTA and CDR2 FQGNSA. CDR3 amino acids: CASSLGGLAMAKNIQYF. The CDR3 nucleotides read TGTGCCAGCAGCTTAGGGGGACTAGCGATGGCCAAAAACATTCAGTACTTC.